Listed below are T cell receptor beta chains from one sample, sequenced in a study of T cell responses to AZD1222 COVID-19 vaccine. Measured with immunoSEQ multiplex PCR; TCRdb has only the in-frame clones, and not every one. The data contain 95,000 to 120,000 clones, roughly 88% of them singletons. Sequenced material: peripheral blood, taken 28 days after the second AZD1222 dose. These receptors came from an adult who received the AZD1222 COVID-19 vaccine. Each CDR3 is given with its conserved first and last residue. D genes are given only for firm matches. Clone size is shown for a subset of rows, as once, few, many or a class of expanded clone.

v_call	d_call	j_call	clone_size	cdr3_nt	cdr3_aa
TRBV6-1	-	TRBJ1-5	-	TGTGCCAGCAGTGAAACACAGGGCAATCAGCCCCAGCATTTT	CASSETQGNQPQHF
TRBV28	-	TRBJ1-1	-	TGTGCCAGCAGCAGCCCGGGGGAGGACACTGAAGCTTTCTTT	CASSSPGEDTEAFF
TRBV29-1	-	TRBJ1-1	-	TGCAGCGTTGATGGTGCGCGGAGTCGTTCTGAAGCTTTCTTT	CSVDGARSRSEAFF
TRBV9	-	TRBJ1-1	-	TGTGCCAGCAGCGTAGAGCCCGCGAACACTGAAGCTTTCTTT	CASSVEPANTEAFF
TRBV10-1	-	TRBJ2-5	-	TGCGCCAGCAGTGACGGCGTCCAAGAGACCCAGTACTTC	CASSDGVQETQYF
TRBV19	-	TRBJ1-5	once	TGTGCCAGTAGCAACAGGGTTAGCAATCAGCCCCAGCATTTT	CASSNRVSNQPQHF
TRBV12-5	-	TRBJ1-4	-	TGTGCTAGTGGTTTGTCACTTAATGAAAAACTGTTTTTT	CASGLSLNEKLFF
TRBV19	-	TRBJ1-2	-	TGTGCCAGTAGTGTGGACGGATACTATGGCTACACCTTC	CASSVDGYYGYTF
TRBV10-2	TRBD1	TRBJ2-1	-	TGCGCCAGCAGTGAGATCCGGACAGGGGGATACAATGAGCAGTTCTTC	CASSEIRTGGYNEQFF
TRBV16	-	TRBJ1-3	-	TGTGCCAGCAGCCAAAGTCGCACTCCGGGAAACACCATATATTTT	CASSQSRTPGNTIYF
TRBV12-3/TRBV12-4	TRBD1	TRBJ1-2	-	TGTGCCAGCAGTACGACAGGGAGAGCTGGCTACACCTTC	CASSTTGRAGYTF
TRBV6-5	-	TRBJ1-1	-	TGTGCCAGCAGTTACAGGGGGAACACTGAAGCTTTCTTT	CASSYRGNTEAFF
TRBV6-5	TRBD1	TRBJ1-4	-	TGTGCCAGTTCGGCGGGACAGGGTAATGAAAAACTGTTTTTT	CASSAGQGNEKLFF
TRBV3-1/TRBV3-2	-	TRBJ2-7	-	TGTGCCAGCAGCCAAAGAAGGAGCTCCTACGAGCAGTACTTC	CASSQRRSSYEQYF
TRBV7-9	-	TRBJ1-6	-	TGTGCCAGCAGCTTATCACGGGGGGCATCACCCCTCCACTTT	CASSLSRGASPLHF
TRBV6-2/TRBV6-3	-	TRBJ1-6	once	TGTGCCAGCAGTTACCTACAGGGCGAGGGTTCACCCCTCCACTTT	CASSYLQGEGSPLHF
TRBV18	TRBD1	TRBJ2-1	-	TGTGCCAGCTCACCAACGGACAGGGGGAATGAGCAGTTCTTC	CASSPTDRGNEQFF
TRBV5-6	TRBD1	TRBJ1-5	-	TGTGCCAGCAGCCCTGGGGGACAGGTTGGAAGTCAGCCCCAGCATTTT	CASSPGGQVGSQPQHF
TRBV18	-	TRBJ2-1	once	TGTGCCAGCTCACCGGGCACTGCCCTCAATGAGCAGTTCTTC	CASSPGTALNEQFF
TRBV19	TRBD2	TRBJ2-7	-	TGTGCCAGTAGTAACGGACTAGCGGGGGAGGTGCAGTACTTC	CASSNGLAGEVQYF
TRBV6-2/TRBV6-3	-	TRBJ1-4	-	TGTGCCAGCAGTCTCCAGGGAGCTAATGAAAAACTGTTTTTT	CASSLQGANEKLFF
TRBV29-1	-	TRBJ1-6	-	TGCAGCGTTTTGGCCGAGGGCGATTCACCCCTCCACTTT	CSVLAEGDSPLHF
TRBV6-4	-	TRBJ2-2	-	TGTGCCAGCAGTAATAATCCCAGCCAGAACACCGGGGAGCTGTTTTTT	CASSNNPSQNTGELFF
TRBV16	TRBD1	TRBJ1-1	-	TGTGCCAGCAGCCAGTGGACAGGAGGGAACACTGAAGCTTTCTTT	CASSQWTGGNTEAFF
TRBV7-9	TRBD1	TRBJ1-1	-	TGTGCCAGCAGATCCGGGACAGGGATCACTGAAGCTTTCTTT	CASRSGTGITEAFF
TRBV14	TRBD2	TRBJ2-3	few	TGTGCCAGCAGCCGCGGGGGGGCTAAAGATACGCAGTATTTT	CASSRGGAKDTQYF
TRBV12-5	-	TRBJ2-7	-	TGTGCTAGTGGTTTTCATGTCCTGCAAACCTACGAGCAGTACTTC	CASGFHVLQTYEQYF
TRBV6-5	-	TRBJ1-5	-	TGTGCCAGCCGGCTATCCGGGGCCAGCAATCAGCCCCAGCATTTT	CASRLSGASNQPQHF
TRBV6-1	-	TRBJ2-7	-	TGTGCCAGCAGTGAAGCATGGGGAACGAACGAGCAGTACTTC	CASSEAWGTNEQYF
TRBV2	-	TRBJ2-3	-	TGTGCCAGCAGTGAATTGACGGGGGAGACAGATACGCAGTATTTT	CASSELTGETDTQYF
TRBV6-5	-	TRBJ1-4	-	TGTGCCAGCAAGGGGTTTAATGAAAAACTGTTTTTT	CASKGFNEKLFF
TRBV7-9	-	TRBJ2-3	-	TGTGCCAGCAGCTTAGGAGGGATCACAGATACGCAGTATTTT	CASSLGGITDTQYF
TRBV3-1/TRBV3-2	TRBD1	TRBJ1-2	-	TGTGCCAGCAGCCAGGGCGGGACAGCGGTATTCTACACCTTC	CASSQGGTAVFYTF
TRBV6-2/TRBV6-3	-	TRBJ2-3	-	TGTGCCAGCAGTTACTCCGGCAGCACAGATACGCAGTATTTT	CASSYSGSTDTQYF
TRBV6-4	-	TRBJ1-6	-	TGTGCCAGCAGACAGGGTTTGGGTTCACCCCTCCACTTT	CASRQGLGSPLHF
TRBV5-1	-	TRBJ1-3	-	TGCGCCAGCAGCTTGTTCGGGGAGAGCTCTGGAAACACCATATATTTT	CASSLFGESSGNTIYF
TRBV18	TRBD1	TRBJ1-1	-	TGTGCCAGCTCACCCCAGGGGGTGAACACTGAAGCTTTCTTT	CASSPQGVNTEAFF
TRBV7-9	-	TRBJ1-3	-	TGTGCCAGCAGCTTAAGGCCAGAGACTGGAAACACCATATATTTT	CASSLRPETGNTIYF
TRBV7-2	TRBD1	TRBJ1-6	-	TGTGCCAGCAGCACAGACAGGGGACCCAACAATTCACCCCTCCACTTT	CASSTDRGPNNSPLHF
TRBV2	-	TRBJ2-1	-	TGTGCCAACCCCCGGACGGACTCCTACAATGAGCAGTTCTTC	CANPRTDSYNEQFF
TRBV11-2	-	TRBJ1-5	few	TGTGCCAGCAGCTTGGAACAGGGATTCAATCAGCCCCAGCATTTT	CASSLEQGFNQPQHF
TRBV9	TRBD1	TRBJ1-2	few	TGTGCCAGCAGCTCGGGACAGGGGGCCAGAGGCTACACCTTC	CASSSGQGARGYTF
TRBV19	TRBD1	TRBJ1-1	-	TGTGCCAGTAGTCCGTGGGTCTATTCTCAGGGGGCCGCTGAAGCTTTCTTT	CASSPWVYSQGAAEAFF
TRBV7-2	-	TRBJ2-3	-	TGTGCCAGCAGTTGGGGGGCGACACCGGGGGATACGCAGTATTTT	CASSWGATPGDTQYF
TRBV9	TRBD1	TRBJ2-6	-	TGTGCCAGCAGCGTAGCGGGGACAGCCTCTGGGGCCAACGTCCTGACTTTC	CASSVAGTASGANVLTF
TRBV7-9	-	TRBJ1-2	-	TGTGCCAGCAACCCAAGGGGCTCCCGGGAGGGCTACACCTTC	CASNPRGSREGYTF
TRBV6-5	TRBD1	TRBJ1-1	few	TGTGCCAGCAGCTATACAGGGGGCCGGACTGAAGCTTTCTTT	CASSYTGGRTEAFF
TRBV21-1	-	TRBJ2-7	-	TGTGCCAGCAGCAAAGCGGGGGACAGGGGGAGGTACGAGCAGTACTTC	CASSKAGDRGRYEQYF
TRBV4-1	-	TRBJ1-1	-	TGCGCCAGCAGCCAAGACGCGGGCGGGGGGACTGAAGCTTTCTTT	CASSQDAGGGTEAFF
TRBV10-3	-	TRBJ2-7	-	TGTGCCATCAGTGTACAGGGTACCTACGAGCAGTACTTC	CAISVQGTYEQYF
TRBV2	TRBD2	TRBJ2-2	-	TGTGCCAGCGCCCCGGGGGGGGGAGGCACCGGGGAGCTGTTTTTT	CASAPGGGGTGELFF
TRBV7-2	-	TRBJ1-3	-	TGTGCCAGCAGCTTAGACGGTAGCTCTGGAAACACCATATATTTT	CASSLDGSSGNTIYF
TRBV27	-	TRBJ2-5	-	TGTGCCAGCAGAGACGGACCGAACGCGGCCCAGTACTTC	CASRDGPNAAQYF
TRBV7-2	TRBD1	TRBJ1-1	once	TGTGCCAGCAGCTTACAGGGGGTCACTGAAGCTTTCTTT	CASSLQGVTEAFF
TRBV7-9	-	TRBJ2-2	-	TGTGCCAGCAGCTTAGGGGCTGGCGTAGCCGGGGAGCTGTTTTTT	CASSLGAGVAGELFF
TRBV3-1/TRBV3-2	-	TRBJ2-1	-	TGTGCCAGCAGCCAAGAAAAAGCCACCCGGCAGTTCTTC	CASSQEKATRQFF
TRBV7-9	TRBD1	TRBJ1-2	-	TGTGCCAGCAGCCCCCAGGGGGGGAACTATGGCTACACCTTC	CASSPQGGNYGYTF